The T cell receptor beta chain described here comes from a study of beta chain features in type 1 diabetes. Study-wide findings and caveats: PCR might preferentially amplify shorter templates, equally in patients and controls. Within patients, naive, central memory and Treg TCRB repertoires seemed more similar than within healthy donors. Diminished insertions and augmented deletions at VDJ junctions characterized type 1 diabetes patients.

Trimming took off 3 bases at V and 4 bases at J, with 19 bases between the two ends. The V gene's germline CDR1 is LNHNV and CDR2 YYDKDF (reference sequence). The CDR3 length is 16 residues. The table lists this clone with a few counts. The antigen remains unidentified. Of the isolated RNA, all was reverse transcribed, and so the sequenced material was expressed TCRB transcripts. Sequenced by immunoSEQ multiplex PCR; TCRdb stores in-frame clones only, minus some. The sample lists roughly 350,000 clones, 9.5% to 12% occurring once. Sequencing input: naive CD4+ T cells from blood. The gene calls are TRBV15 and TRBJ2-7; tentative D call: TRBD1 (6 bases). The receptor's source is a woman aged 30 to 39 in good health. The CDR3: CATSRGARGNTYEQYF. The CDR3 nucleotides are TGTGCCACCAGCAGGGGGGCTAGGGGGAATACTTACGAGCAGTACTTC.